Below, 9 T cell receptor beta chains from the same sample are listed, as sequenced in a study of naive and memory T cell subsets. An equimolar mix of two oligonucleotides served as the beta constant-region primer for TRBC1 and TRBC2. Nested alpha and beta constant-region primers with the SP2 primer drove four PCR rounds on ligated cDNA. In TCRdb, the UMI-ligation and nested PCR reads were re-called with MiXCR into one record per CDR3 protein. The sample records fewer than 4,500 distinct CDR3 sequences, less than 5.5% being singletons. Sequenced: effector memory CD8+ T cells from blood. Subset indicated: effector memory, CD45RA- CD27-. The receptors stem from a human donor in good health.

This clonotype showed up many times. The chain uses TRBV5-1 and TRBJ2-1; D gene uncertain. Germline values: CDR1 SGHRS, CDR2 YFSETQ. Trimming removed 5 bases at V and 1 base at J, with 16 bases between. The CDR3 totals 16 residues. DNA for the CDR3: TGCGCCAGCAGTACGACGGCGACCTTATCCTACAATGAGCAGTTCTTC. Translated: CASSTTATLSYNEQFF.

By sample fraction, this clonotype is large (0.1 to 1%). Written as DNA, the CDR3 is TGCAGCGTTGATAATCTTGGGCCACGCACAGATACGCAGTATTTT. Translation gives CSVDNLGPRTDTQYF. The chain uses TRBV29-1 and TRBJ2-3; the D is unclear. Germline V gene lookup returns CDR1 SQVTM and CDR2 ANQGSEA. V was trimmed by 3 bases and J by 1 base, leaving 14 bases between them. This CDR3 has 15 residues.

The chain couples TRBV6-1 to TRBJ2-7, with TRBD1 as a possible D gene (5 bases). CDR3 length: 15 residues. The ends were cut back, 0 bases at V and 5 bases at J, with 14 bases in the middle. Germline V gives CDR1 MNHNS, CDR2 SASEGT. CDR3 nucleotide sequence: TGTGCCAGCAGTGAAGCGTATTCAGGGTTCCACGAGCAGTACTTC. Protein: CASSEAYSGFHEQYF.

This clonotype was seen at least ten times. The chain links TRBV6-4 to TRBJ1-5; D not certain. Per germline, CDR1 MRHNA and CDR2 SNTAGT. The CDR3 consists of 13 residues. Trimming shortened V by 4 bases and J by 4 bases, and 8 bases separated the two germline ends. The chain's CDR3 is CASSVAGNQPQHF. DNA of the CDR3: TGTGCCAGCAGTGTGGCAGGTAATCAGCCCCAGCATTTT.

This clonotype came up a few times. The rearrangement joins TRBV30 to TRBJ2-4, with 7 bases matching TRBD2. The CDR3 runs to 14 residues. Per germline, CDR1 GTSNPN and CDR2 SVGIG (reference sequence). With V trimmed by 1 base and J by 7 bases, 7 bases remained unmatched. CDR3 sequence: CAWSAGGGLNIQYF. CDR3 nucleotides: TGTGCCTGGAGTGCTGGGGGGGGGTTGAACATTCAGTACTTC.

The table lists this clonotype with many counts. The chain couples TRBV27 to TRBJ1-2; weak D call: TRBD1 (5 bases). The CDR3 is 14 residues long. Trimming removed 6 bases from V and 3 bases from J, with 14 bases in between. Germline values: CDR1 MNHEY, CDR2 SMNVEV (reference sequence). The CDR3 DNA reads TGTGCCAGCAGGAGCATATGGGGGGACTATGGCTACACCTTC. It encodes CASRSIWGDYGYTF.

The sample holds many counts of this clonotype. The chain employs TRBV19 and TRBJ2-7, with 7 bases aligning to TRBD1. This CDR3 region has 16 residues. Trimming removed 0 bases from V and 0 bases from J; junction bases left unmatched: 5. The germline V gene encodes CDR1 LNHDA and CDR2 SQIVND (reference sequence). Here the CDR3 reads CASSIDRQGPSYEQYF. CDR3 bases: TGTGCCAGTAGTATAGATCGACAGGGCCCCTCCTACGAGCAGTACTTC.

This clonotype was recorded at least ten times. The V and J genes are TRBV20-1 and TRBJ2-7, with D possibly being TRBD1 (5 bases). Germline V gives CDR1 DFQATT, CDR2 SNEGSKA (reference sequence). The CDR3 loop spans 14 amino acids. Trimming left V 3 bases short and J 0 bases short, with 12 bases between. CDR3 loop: CSASHTTVSYEQYF. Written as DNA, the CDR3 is TGCAGTGCTAGTCATACGACAGTCTCCTACGAGCAGTACTTC.

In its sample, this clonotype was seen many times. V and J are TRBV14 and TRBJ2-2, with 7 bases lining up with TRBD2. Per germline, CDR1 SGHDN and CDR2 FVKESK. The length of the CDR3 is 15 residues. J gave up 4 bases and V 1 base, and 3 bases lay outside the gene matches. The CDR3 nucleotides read TGTGCCAGCAGCCAAGGGGACTACACCACCGGGGAGCTGTTTTTT. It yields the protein CASSQGDYTTGELFF.